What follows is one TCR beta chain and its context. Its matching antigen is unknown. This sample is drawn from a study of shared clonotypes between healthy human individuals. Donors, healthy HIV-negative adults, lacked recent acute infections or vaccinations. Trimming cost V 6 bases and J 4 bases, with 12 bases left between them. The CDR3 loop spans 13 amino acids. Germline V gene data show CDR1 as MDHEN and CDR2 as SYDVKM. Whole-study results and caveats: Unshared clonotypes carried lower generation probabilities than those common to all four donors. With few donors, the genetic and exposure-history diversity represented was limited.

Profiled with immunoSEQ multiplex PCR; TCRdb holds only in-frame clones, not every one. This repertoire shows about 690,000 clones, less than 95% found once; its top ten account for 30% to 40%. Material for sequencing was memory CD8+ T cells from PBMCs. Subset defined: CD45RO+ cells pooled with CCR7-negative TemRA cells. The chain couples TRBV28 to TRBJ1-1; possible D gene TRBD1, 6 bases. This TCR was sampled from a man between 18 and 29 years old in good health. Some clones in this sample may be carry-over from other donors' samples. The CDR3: CASRPQGSTEAFF. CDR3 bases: TGTGCCAGCAGACCCCAGGGGAGCACTGAAGCTTTCTTT.